Below are 20 T cell receptor beta chains sequenced from a single sample in a study of blood T cell repertoires in COVID-19 (dated by TCRdb to between 2020 and 2021). Preparation of the library involved the immunoSEQ multiplex PCR assay. TCRdb provides this immuneACCESS table in a form limited to in-frame rearrangements. Some clones are lacking; in checked studies, under half of them reflect an unresolved V gene, and why the rest are absent is not known. The sample data list about 100,000 clones, and under 90% of these were observed just once. The ten top clones hold about 13% of the sample. Specimen: peripheral blood. The receptors stem from a human donor in a cohort sampled during active COVID-19.

The V and J genes are TRBV11-2 and TRBJ1-5; D not resolved. The CDR3 runs to 15 residues. Germline V gene lookup returns CDR1 SGHAT and CDR2 FQNNGV. Trimming cost V 5 bases and J 5 bases, with 16 bases left between them. CDR3 DNA: TGTGCCAGCAGCACCGGGGAGGTCCCCTATCAGCCCCAGCATTTT. This translates into CASSTGEVPYQPQHF.

V is TRBV6-5 and J is TRBJ2-2; TRBD2 matches 8 bases. The CDR3 spans 13 residues. Germline CDR1 is MNHEY and CDR2 is SVGAGI. Losses at the gene ends were 7 bases for V and 9 bases for J; bases not matched to a gene: 7. This chain's CDR3 is CASIGGGRRELFF. The CDR3 bases are TGTGCCAGCATCGGGGGGGGGCGCCGGGAGCTGTTTTTT.

The J gene is TRBJ2-4, the V gene TRBV7-2; D is perhaps TRBD1 (7 bases). The CDR3 runs to 16 residues. Germline loops: CDR1 SGHTA, CDR2 FQGNSA. Trimming shortened V by 6 bases and J by 0 bases, and 15 bases separated the two germline ends. CDR3 loop: CASSPRQGLAKNIQYF. The CDR3 DNA sequence: TGTGCCAGCAGTCCTAGACAGGGACTAGCCAAAAACATTCAGTACTTC.

This chain connects TRBV11-3 to TRBJ2-1, with 10 bases that match TRBD2. This CDR3 comprises 18 residues. V shed 3 bases, J shed 5 bases, and the junction held 13 bases outside the gene matches. Germline V gives CDR1 SGHNT, CDR2 YENEEA. The CDR3 nucleotides read TGTGCCAGCAGCTTGACCGAAAGCGGGGGGGCACTCCACAATGAGCAGTTCTTC. It encodes CASSLTESGGALHNEQFF.

Here the CDR3 DNA reads TGCGCCAGCAGCCATGTGGGCCCGACTAGCGGGAGGTCCTATGAGCAGTTCTTC. Amino acids: CASSHVGPTSGRSYEQFF. The chain links TRBV4-3 to TRBJ2-1, with TRBD2 matching 13 bases. Per germline, CDR1 LGHNA and CDR2 YSLEER. The CDR3 has 18 residues. J lost 8 bases, V lost 3 bases, and 13 bases had no gene match.

The chain couples TRBV7-2 to TRBJ1-4, with 8 bases fitting TRBD1. The CDR3 extends over 15 amino acids. CDR1 is SGHTA and CDR2 is FQGNSA in the germline V gene. V dropped 5 bases and J dropped 8; count of bases not matched to a gene: 10. Written as DNA, the CDR3 is TGTGCCAGCAGCCCGAGGACAGGGTTTAGGGAAAAACTGTTTTTT. Translation gives CASSPRTGFREKLFF.

This chain joins TRBV7-2 and TRBJ2-7; perhaps TRBD2 as D (6 bases). The CDR3 is made up of 14 amino acids. Germline CDR1 and CDR2: SGHTA and FQGNSA. Trimming took 5 bases from V and 2 from J, leaving 13 bases between them. The CDR3 spells CASSHQGGPYEQYF. In DNA, the CDR3 is TGTGCCAGCAGCCATCAGGGAGGTCCCTACGAGCAGTACTTC.

The J gene is TRBJ2-2, the V gene TRBV7-2; D may be TRBD1 (5 bases). Germline V lookup: CDR1 SGHTA, CDR2 FQGNSA. The CDR3 loop spans 14 amino acids. Trimming took off 1 base at V and 2 bases at J, with 5 bases between the two ends. The CDR3: CASSLGTNTGELFF. The CDR3 DNA reads as TGTGCCAGCAGCTTAGGGACAAACACCGGGGAGCTGTTTTTT.

The CDR3 region has the DNA TGTGCCCAAGGCCAGGGCCGAGAGCAGTACTTC. Its protein is CAQGQGREQYF. V and J are TRBV30 and TRBJ2-7; TRBD1 might be the D (5 bases). Germline V gives CDR1 GTSNPN, CDR2 SVGIG (reference sequence). V was cut by 8 bases and J by 7 bases, with 15 bases left in between. This CDR3 is built from 11 residues.

The chain joins TRBV11-2 to TRBJ2-7; D may be TRBD1 (5 bases). The CDR3 is 16 residues long. Trimming stripped 0 bases from V and 3 bases from J, with 15 bases between. Germline assignment: CDR1 SGHAT and CDR2 FQNNGV. The CDR3 here is CASSLDRAGGVYEQYF. In nucleotides, the CDR3 is TGTGCCAGCAGCTTAGACAGGGCCGGTGGGGTCTACGAGCAGTACTTC.

This clone was counted between two and nine times. V gene TRBV11-2 combines with J gene TRBJ2-5, with a possible D match to TRBD2 (6 bases). CDR1 and CDR2 (germline): SGHAT, FQNNGV. The germline V and J ends were trimmed by 4 bases and 7 bases, with 22 bases remaining between them. The CDR3 length is 16 residues. CDR3 sequence reads: CASSSSRDFPGWTQYF. In nucleotides, the CDR3 is TGTGCCAGCAGCTCCAGCCGGGACTTCCCTGGCTGGACCCAGTACTTC.

This clone was recorded once. The rearrangement links TRBV2 to TRBJ2-2; 8 bases fit TRBD2. Trimming at V came to 4 bases and at J to 4 bases, leaving 8 bases not matched to a gene. CDR3 length: 16 amino acids. Germline V gene lookup returns CDR1 SNHLY and CDR2 FYNNEI. The CDR3, as DNA: TGTGCCAGCAGTGGAAGCGGGGGCCTCGGCACCGGGGAGCTGTTTTTT. Translation: CASSGSGGLGTGELFF.

The CDR3 DNA follows: TGTGCCAGCAGCAAAAGGGGGACTAGGAGTGAAGATACGCAGTATTTT. Translation: CASSKRGTRSEDTQYF. This sequence joins TRBV7-9 and TRBJ2-3; 8 positions match TRBD2. There are 16 residues in the CDR3. V lost 5 bases and J lost 5; bases outside the gene matches: 12. Germline V CDR1 and CDR2: SEHNR, FQNEAQ (reference sequence). The full variable domain, rest sourced from reference TRBV7-9 and TRBJ2-3, is DTGVSQNPRHKITKRGQNVTFRCDPISEHNRLYWYRQTLGQGPEFLTYFQNEAQLEKSRLLSDRFSAERPKGSFSTLEIQRTEQGDSAMYLCASSKRGTRSEDTQYFGPGTRLTVL.

The genes are TRBV2 and TRBJ1-4; 11 bases match TRBD1. J lost 5 bases, V lost 4 bases, and 6 bases had no gene match. The CDR3 has 16 amino acids. Germline CDR1 reads SNHLY; CDR2 reads FYNNEI. CDR3 bases: TGTGCCAGCAGTGGGACAGGGGGCTCACTGAATGAAAAACTGTTTTTT. Translating it yields CASSGTGGSLNEKLFF.

The rearrangement joins TRBV4-3 to TRBJ2-2, with TRBD2 matching over 10 bases. This CDR3 comprises 17 residues. V shed 1 base and J 5 bases; nucleotides not matched to a gene: 7. The V gene's germline CDR1 is LGHNA and CDR2 YSLEER. DNA of the CDR3: TGCGCCAGCAGCCAAGCTCTAGCGGGGGCCTCAACCGGGGAGCTGTTTTTT. Its protein product is CASSQALAGASTGELFF.

This chain links TRBV15 with TRBJ2-2; tentatively, D is TRBD2 (5 bases). V lost 1 base to trimming and J lost 4 bases, with 16 bases between them. Germline assignment: CDR1 LNHNV and CDR2 YYDKDF (reference sequence). The length of the CDR3 is 17 residues. DNA of the CDR3: TGTGCCACCAGCAGAGTAAACGGGCTAGCATTCACCGGGGAGCTGTTTTTT. Its translation: CATSRVNGLAFTGELFF.

This clone came up a few times. The rearrangement uses TRBV6-6 and TRBJ1-5; unclear D gene. The CDR3 totals 11 residues. Trimming stripped 5 bases from V and 5 bases from J, with 4 bases between. The germline V gene has CDR1 MNHNY and CDR2 SVGAGI (reference sequence). CDR3 region: CASSPDQPQHF. CDR3 DNA: TGTGCCAGCAGTCCGGATCAGCCCCAGCATTTT.

The genes are TRBV10-3 and TRBJ2-1; D ambiguous. This CDR3 region has 12 residues. V dropped 4 bases and J dropped 7 bases, with 8 bases sitting between them. Germline CDR1 ENHRY, CDR2 SYGVKD. The CDR3 loop is CAISALRNEQFF. The CDR3 nucleotides are TGTGCCATCAGTGCCTTACGGAATGAGCAGTTCTTC.

This CDR3 is CASSLEGSGFYTDTQYF. As DNA, the CDR3 is TGTGCCAGCAGCTTAGAAGGATCGGGGTTTTACACAGATACGCAGTATTTT. The chain combines TRBV7-6 with TRBJ2-3; the D gene is possibly TRBD2 (5 bases). The germline V gene has CDR1 SGHVS and CDR2 FNYEAQ. Trimming left V 1 base short and J 2 bases short, with 16 bases between. This CDR3 region has 17 residues.

This clone was counted once. The chain couples TRBV7-9 to TRBJ2-1, with 8 bases aligning to TRBD2. V shed 1 base and J 10 bases; nucleotides not matched to a gene: 12. This CDR3 is built from 16 residues. CDR1 is SEHNR, CDR2 FQNEAQ, per germline (reference sequence). The DNA of the CDR3 is TGTGCCAGCAGCTTAGAACTAGCGGCCATCCTACGGGAGCAGTTCTTC. Translation gives CASSLELAAILREQFF. Drawing the rest from reference TRBV7-9 and TRBJ2-1, the complete variable domain is DTGVSQNPRHKITKRGQNVTFRCDPISEHNRLYWYRQTLGQGPEFLTYFQNEAQLEKSRLLSDRFSAERPKGSFSTLEIQRTEQGDSAMYLCASSLELAAILREQFFGPGTRLTVL.